This T cell receptor (beta chain) was sequenced during a study of cytomegalovirus exposure and HLA in healthy donors. General observations from the study: Previous analysis showed most TCR beta V segments were productive about 90% or about 30% of the time.

Vbeta (60) and Jbeta (13) primers were used in the PCR. Assay used: immunoSEQ multiplex PCR; TCRdb lists only in-frame clones, some missing. Of more than 80,000 clones listed, about four fifths were seen once; the top ten hold roughly 3.5%. A remark on this clone: Its target is not known. Other DNA sequences in this sample translate to the same CDR3.

In germline, CDR1 is LNHDA, CDR2 SQIVND (reference sequence). The V end was cut by 3 bases, the J end by 2 bases, with 8 bases between. The CDR3 has 13 residues. The receptor was isolated from a female donor in good health and CMV-seropositive. The rearrangement uses TRBV19 and TRBJ2-7; tentatively, D is TRBD1 (5 bases). The specimen sequenced was PBMCs. CDR3 sequence: CASSITGTYEQYF. In nucleotides, the CDR3 is TGTGCCAGTAGTATTACAGGAACCTACGAGCAGTACTTC.